The clone carrying this T cell receptor (beta chain) occurred many times. Germline-derived CDR1 and CDR2 are SGHVS and FNYEAQ. The CDR3 spans 15 residues. V lost 5 bases to trimming and J lost 5 bases; unmatched junction nucleotides: 5. Unique molecular identifiers featured in how the TCRbeta library was prepared. TCRdb independently ran MiXCR on the PCR reads; one entry per CDR3 protein. The repertoire holds hundreds of thousands of distinct CDR3 sequences, with about 10% as singletons. These data originate in a study of T-cell reconstitution after alpha-beta-depleted transplantation in children. V and J are TRBV7-6 and TRBJ2-5, with 13 bases aligning to TRBD2. This sequence originates from a human donor who donated a stem cell graft to a child with acute myeloid leukemia. Source: PBMCs from the stem cell graft donor, taken from the stem cell graft. As DNA, the CDR3 is TGTGCCAGCAGCGTACTAGCGGGAGGGCCCGAGACCCAGTACTTC. It codes for CASSVLAGGPETQYF. Based on the CDR3 plus reference TRBV7-6 and TRBJ2-5, the full variable domain is GAGVSQSPRYKVTKRGQDVALRCDPISGHVSLYWYRQALGQGPEFLTYFNYEAQQDKSGLPNDRFSAERPEGSISTLTIQRTEQRDSAMYRCASSVLAGGPETQYFGPGTRLLVL.